Listed below are T cell receptor beta chains from one sample, sequenced in a study of blood T cell repertoires in COVID-19. Sequencing used immunoSEQ multiplex PCR; TCRdb keeps in-frame clones, though not all of them. The data show fewer than 75,000 clones, approximately 89% seen once. Sequencing used peripheral blood. The receptors shown here come from a man aged 60 to 69 with active or convalescent COVID-19. Both conserved end residues are part of each CDR3. The D gene is left open where the match is weak.

D | J | V | CDR3
. | TRBJ2-7 | TRBV27 | CASSPDLFPYEQYF
. | TRBJ2-7 | TRBV24-1 | CATSDYSSYEQYF
. | TRBJ1-6 | TRBV15 | CATSRDGGSNSPLHF
TRBD1 | TRBJ2-7 | TRBV10-3 | CAISLTGPVNEQYF
. | TRBJ1-1 | TRBV6-5 | CASSYSTWLNTEAFF
TRBD1 | TRBJ1-3 | TRBV7-8 | CASSLRTGTYSGNTIYF
TRBD2 | TRBJ2-5 | TRBV5-1 | CASSAGTSGRSQTQYF
. | TRBJ2-5 | TRBV6-2/TRBV6-3 | CASSTGQTYQETQYF
TRBD1 | TRBJ1-5 | TRBV6-1 | CASSEGDSSNQPQHF
TRBD2 | TRBJ2-1 | TRBV4-1 | CASSQASFSSGSTGNEQFF
TRBD1 | TRBJ1-5 | TRBV2 | CASRDREVSGQPQHF
TRBD2 | TRBJ2-2 | TRBV7-2 | CASSTQAGANTGELFF